These 15 T cell receptor beta chains originate from one sample sequenced in a study of molecular identifiers for immune sequencing clone quantification. TCRdb fed the PCR reads into MiXCR, producing one record per CDR3 protein. This table has tens of thousands of distinct CDR3 sequences, more than 35% appearing once. The sample was naive CD8+ T cells from blood, with Jurkat cell RNA spiked in. The subset here: FACS-sorted CD8+CD4-CCR7+CD45RA+ naive T cells. These receptors all stem from a human donor in good health. Some libraries in this study had Jurkat cell RNA spiked in.

This clonotype was seen at least ten times. The chain recombines TRBV4-3 with TRBJ2-7; 8 bases are a match to TRBD1. CDR1 is LGHNA and CDR2 is YSLEER in the germline V gene. The CDR3 extends over 14 amino acids. The V segment lost 1 base and the J segment 1 base; nucleotides outside the gene matches: 0. The CDR3 DNA sequence: TGCGCCAGCAGCCAAGGACAGGGGTCCTACGAGCAGTACTTC. It specifies CASSQGQGSYEQYF.

Ten or more counts support this clonotype. Here the CDR3 reads CASSLQTDTQYF. CDR3 bases: TGTGCCAGCAGCTTACAGACAGATACGCAGTATTTT. The chain carries TRBV7-9 and TRBJ2-3; D not resolved. Germline assignment: CDR1 SEHNR and CDR2 FQNEAQ (reference sequence). V was cut by 2 bases and J by 3 bases, with 3 bases left in between. The CDR3 length is 12 residues. The variable domain in full, completed from reference TRBV7-9 and TRBJ2-3, reads DTGVSQNPRHKITKRGQNVTFRCDPISEHNRLYWYRQTLGQGPEFLTYFQNEAQLEKSRLLSDRFSAERPKGSFSTLEIQRTEQGDSAMYLCASSLQTDTQYFGPGTRLTVL.

V and J are TRBV6-5 and TRBJ2-7, with D hard to call. Germline V lookup: CDR1 MNHEY, CDR2 SVGAGI. This CDR3 region has 14 residues. The germline V and J ends were trimmed by 5 bases and 3 bases, with 14 bases remaining between them. The CDR3 loop reads CASSQIDGYYEQYF. Written as DNA, the CDR3 is TGTGCCAGCAGTCAGATAGACGGATACTACGAGCAGTACTTC.

The table lists this clonotype with many counts. The gene calls are TRBV5-1 and TRBJ1-5; 11 bases are a match to TRBD1. The germline gives CDR1 SGHRS, CDR2 YFSETQ. The length of the CDR3 is 14 residues. The V gene end was trimmed by 3 bases and the J gene end by 6 bases; junction bases not matched to a gene: 2. CDR3 sequence: CASSWTGGVQPQHF. In nucleotides, the CDR3 is TGCGCCAGCAGCTGGACAGGGGGCGTTCAGCCCCAGCATTTT.

Of note for this clonotype: A clone one base away is much larger, so this may be a read error. The J gene is TRBJ2-3, the V gene TRBV7-2; D is undetermined. Germline CDR1 is SGHTA and CDR2 is FQGNSA. Trimming removed 8 bases from V and 7 bases from J, with 22 bases in between. This CDR3 has 15 amino acids. The CDR3 reads CASGLDLTPSHTQYF. DNA of the CDR3: TGTGCCAGCGGCCTGGATTTGACTCCATCACATACGCAGTATTTT.

This clonotype was seen repeatedly, ten times or more. The chain links TRBV28 to TRBJ1-1; D is possibly TRBD1 (5 bases). V lost 6 bases to trimming and J lost 0 bases, with 8 bases between them. CDR3 size: 13 residues. Germline assignment: CDR1 MDHEN and CDR2 SYDVKM. The CDR3 region is CASSPDMNTEAFF. The DNA for the CDR3 is TGTGCCAGCAGCCCGGACATGAACACTGAAGCTTTCTTT.

This clonotype was observed many times. The CDR3 nucleotides are TGTGCCAGCAGCTTAGGCAGGGTATTTGGCAATCAGCCCCAGCATTTT. Its translation: CASSLGRVFGNQPQHF. This chain links TRBV7-8 with TRBJ1-5, with D possibly being TRBD1 (5 bases). V was clipped by 1 base and J by 2 bases, with 12 bases between them. The CDR3 covers 16 residues. Germline-derived CDR1 and CDR2 are SGHVS and FQNEAQ.

This clonotype was observed a handful of times. The chain combines TRBV12-3 or TRBV12-4 with TRBJ2-3; D gene ambiguous. V was shortened by 1 base and J by 4 bases, with 6 bases between the two germline ends. CDR3 length: 13 residues. The CDR3: CASSLVGSDTQYF. DNA of the CDR3: TGTGCCAGCAGTTTAGTGGGGTCAGATACGCAGTATTTT.

This clonotype has only a few counts. A read error is possible here, since a much larger clone lies one base away. A read error is likely, as this CDR3 ends without the conserved phenylalanine or tryptophan. The chain links TRBV20-1 to TRBJ1-5; D ambiguous. Germline-derived CDR1 and CDR2 are DFQATT and SNEGSKA (reference sequence). V was clipped by 6 bases and J by 4 bases, with 13 bases between them. The CDR3 sequence is 13 residues long. CDR3 sequence reads: CSAQGQPNQPQHS. Written as DNA, the CDR3 is TGCAGTGCCCAAGGTCAGCCAAATCAGCCCCAGCATTCT.

This clonotype was counted between two and nine times. The missing conserved phenylalanine or tryptophan at the end of this CDR3 makes a read error likely. V and J are TRBV9 and TRBJ2-2; D gene unclear. V dropped 0 bases and J dropped 8 bases, with 8 bases sitting between them. This CDR3 has 13 amino acids. Germline V gene sequence: CDR1 SGDLS, CDR2 YYNGEE. The CDR3 DNA reads TGTGCCAGCAGCGTAGACTTGTCAGGGGAGCTGTTTCTT. It specifies CASSVDLSGELFL.

With respect to this clonotype: One end of the junction does not line up with germline, which may come from a read error. The V gene is TRBV7-9, the J gene TRBJ2-3, with a possible D match to TRBD1 (6 bases). The CDR3 length is 20 residues. Germline V gives CDR1 SEHNR, CDR2 FQNEAQ (reference sequence). In DNA, the CDR3 is TGTGCCAGCATCCCTGATTCCCAGCCCGCCCAAGGGACACCCACAGCTACGCAGTATTTT. Its protein is CASIPDSQPAQGTPTATQYF.

This rearrangement joins TRBV24-1 to TRBJ2-1; unclear D gene. The ends were cut back, 4 bases at V and 8 bases at J, with 14 bases in the middle. The germline CDR1 and CDR2 sequences are KGHDR and SFDVKD. CDR3 length equals 14 residues. The CDR3 coding sequence is TGTGCCACCAGTGAAGGCAGATCGGTGGATGAGCAGTTCTTC. This translates into CATSEGRSVDEQFF.

This clonotype was seen just once. As the CDR3 is not closed by the conserved phenylalanine or tryptophan, this likely results from a read error. The genes are TRBV27 and TRBJ2-3; the match to TRBD2 covers 9 bases. The junction had 7 bases not matched to a gene; V was cut back by 3 bases and J by 6 bases. In germline, CDR1 is MNHEY, CDR2 SMNVEV (reference sequence). The CDR3 runs 15 residues. This CDR3 reads CASSFGLAGPDTQYL. In DNA, the CDR3 is TGTGCCAGCAGTTTTGGGCTAGCGGGACCGGATACGCAGTATCTT.

A note on this clonotype: Just one base apart from a much larger clone, this may be a read error. The chain joins TRBV15 to TRBJ1-5; D is unresolved. Germline CDR1 and CDR2: LNHNV and YYDKDF (reference sequence). The CDR3 length is 14 residues. V was clipped by 0 bases and J by 0 bases, with 3 bases between them. The CDR3 sequence is CATSRDYSNQPQHF. CDR3 nucleotide sequence: TGTGCCACCAGCAGAGATTATAGCAATCAGCCCCAGCATTTT.

By frequency in the sample, this clonotype is medium-sized. The V and J genes are TRBV6-1 and TRBJ2-7; tentatively, D is TRBD2 (6 bases). Per the germline V gene, CDR1 is MNHNS and CDR2 is SASEGT. The CDR3 spans 13 residues. The V end lost 5 bases, the J end lost 5 bases, and 13 bases lay between the germline ends. DNA for the CDR3: TGTGCCAGCAGTAAATACGGGGAGGACGAGCAGTACTTC. Its protein product is CASSKYGEDEQYF.